The 6 T cell receptor beta chains in this list originate from one sample, sequenced in a study of human T cells and chemical hapten exposure. Time point here: patch test 1, 2 weeks after DPC sensitization. Treatment: therapeutic diphenylcyclopropenone sensitization with weekly scalp DPC. MiXCR was run by TCRdb on the RACE reads, yielding one entry per CDR3 protein. The data contain approximately 340,000 distinct CDR3 sequences, 5.5% to 8% of them singletons. The source was whole blood, collected in connection with sensitization to the hapten diphenylcyclopropenone (DPC). The receptors come from a young woman with alopecia areata. Some clones in this sample may be carry-over from other donors' samples.

This clonotype was detected many times. The V and J genes are TRBV6-2 or TRBV6-3 and TRBJ2-3; TRBD2 agrees at 11 bases. V trimming: 2 bases; J trimming: 0 bases; junction bases outside the gene matches: 4. CDR1 is MNHEY, CDR2 SVGEGT, per germline. The CDR3 totals 17 residues. CDR3 in amino acids: CASSYLRLAGSTDTQYF. The CDR3 region has the DNA TGTGCCAGCAGTTACCTGCGACTAGCGGGGAGCACAGATACGCAGTATTTT.

The CDR3 loop is CASSYSTVEQFF. The CDR3 nucleotides are TGTGCCAGCAGTTACTCGACGGTTGAGCAGTTCTTC. The chain combines TRBV6-2 or TRBV6-3 with TRBJ2-1; D gene uncertain. V was clipped by 0 bases and J by 9 bases, with 6 bases between them. CDR1 MNHEY and CDR2 SVGEGT come from the germline V gene. This CDR3 is 12 amino acids long.

This clonotype was counted ten times or more. This chain joins TRBV7-9 and TRBJ1-2; no clear D gene. Trimming removed 3 bases at V and 8 bases at J, with 13 bases between. The CDR3 is 13 residues long. Germline-derived CDR1 and CDR2 are SEHNR and FQNEAQ (reference sequence). The CDR3 sequence: CASSLMDGEGYTF. The CDR3 region has the DNA TGTGCCAGCAGCTTGATGGACGGCGAGGGCTACACCTTC.

The J gene is TRBJ1-2, the V gene TRBV10-3; no firm D call. The CDR3 length is 15 residues. V gave up 2 bases and J gave up 0 bases, with 10 bases separating them. Germline CDR1 is ENHRY and CDR2 is SYGVKD. CDR3 amino acids: CAISEGQEANYGYTF. The CDR3 DNA reads TGTGCCATCAGTGAGGGGCAGGAAGCTAACTATGGCTACACCTTC.

The chain carries TRBV12-3 or TRBV12-4 and TRBJ1-4; no definite D call. The V gene lost 1 base and the J gene lost 11 bases, with 11 bases spanning the gap. This CDR3 has 13 residues. The CDR3 DNA sequence: TGTGCCAGCAGTTTAGGAACGGGTGATAAACTGTTTTTT. This encodes CASSLGTGDKLFF.

This clonotype was counted ten times or more. The gene calls are TRBV2 and TRBJ2-6; D uncertain. CDR3 length: 16 residues. V was clipped by 4 bases and J by 2 bases, with 12 bases between them. From germline, CDR1 is SNHLY and CDR2 FYNNEI. The CDR3 bases are TGTGCCAGCAGTGCCGACACTACCCCTGGGGCCAACGTCCTGACTTTC. Translation: CASSADTTPGANVLTF.